This TCR beta chain stems from a study of blood T cell repertoires in COVID-19. The CDR3 sequence is 15 residues long. Deletions cut 3 bases from V and 0 bases from J, with 10 bases between. The germline gives CDR1 SGDLS, CDR2 YYNGEE. Sequencing was performed with immunoSEQ multiplex PCR; in TCRdb, only in-frame clones are kept and a portion is missing. The sample holds roughly 88,000 clones; 75% to 90% are singletons and the top ten take about 15%. The receptor comes from an elderly woman with active or convalescent COVID-19. The genes are TRBV9 and TRBJ1-5, with D perhaps matching TRBD1 (5 bases). Sequencing was done on a sample of peripheral blood. CDR3 region: CASSGAGYSNQPQHF. For the CDR3, the DNA is TGTGCCAGCAGCGGGGCAGGGTATAGCAATCAGCCCCAGCATTTT.